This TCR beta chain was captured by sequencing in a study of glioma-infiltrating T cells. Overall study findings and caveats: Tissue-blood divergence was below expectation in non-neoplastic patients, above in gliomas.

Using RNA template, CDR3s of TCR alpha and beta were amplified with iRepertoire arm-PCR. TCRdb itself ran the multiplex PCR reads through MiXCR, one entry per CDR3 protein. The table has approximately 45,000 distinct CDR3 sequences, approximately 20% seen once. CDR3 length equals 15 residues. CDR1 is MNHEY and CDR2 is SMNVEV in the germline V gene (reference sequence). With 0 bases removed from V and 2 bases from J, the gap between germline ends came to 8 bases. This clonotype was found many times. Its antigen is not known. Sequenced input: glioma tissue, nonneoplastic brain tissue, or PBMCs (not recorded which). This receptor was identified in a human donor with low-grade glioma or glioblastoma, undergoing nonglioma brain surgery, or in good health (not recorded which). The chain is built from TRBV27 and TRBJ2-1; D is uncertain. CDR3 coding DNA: TGTGCCAGCAGTTTATCCAAAAACGCCTACAATGAGCAGTTCTTC. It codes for CASSLSKNAYNEQFF.